This is a list of T cell receptor beta chains from one sample in a study of blood T cell repertoires in COVID-19. Profiled with immunoSEQ multiplex PCR; TCRdb holds only in-frame clones, not every one. There are some 95,000 clones in the sample; 70% to 90% occur only once, and roughly 1.2% lies in the top ten. Sequencing used peripheral blood. These TCRs come from a man older than 75 with active or convalescent COVID-19. Each CDR3 is given with its conserved first and last residue. D genes are given only for firm matches. Rows give clone size only sometimes, using once, few, many, or a class for an expanded clone.

. | TRBJ2-3 | TRBV19 | . | CASSMYGGTTDTQYF | TGTGCCAGTAGTATGTATGGCGGGACGACAGATACGCAGTATTTT
. | TRBJ2-2 | TRBV2 | . | CASSRGLAGELFF | TGTGCCAGCAGCCGCGGACTCGCCGGGGAGCTGTTTTTT
. | TRBJ1-5 | TRBV5-5 | . | CASSFFDKLSQPQHF | TGTGCCAGCAGCTTTTTCGACAAACTGTCCCAGCCCCAGCATTTT
. | TRBJ2-5 | TRBV12-3/TRBV12-4 | . | CASKAEGTQYF | TGTGCCAGCAAAGCCGAGGGGACCCAGTACTTC
. | TRBJ2-3 | TRBV6-2/TRBV6-3 | . | CASSVDSTPADTQYF | TGTGCCAGCAGTGTCGACTCCACACCGGCAGATACGCAGTATTTT
. | TRBJ2-1 | TRBV19 | . | CASSRTSKSYNEQFF | TGTGCCAGTAGTAGGACTTCGAAGTCCTACAATGAGCAGTTCTTC
. | TRBJ1-2 | TRBV7-8 | . | CASSPGGGNYGYTF | TGTGCCAGCAGCCCCGGGGGGGGGAACTATGGCTACACCTTC
TRBD1 | TRBJ2-5 | TRBV5-5 | . | CASSGGTGRQETQYF | TGTGCCAGCAGCGGAGGGACAGGCCGCCAAGAGACCCAGTACTTC
. | TRBJ1-2 | TRBV19 | . | CASSMDQGIYYGYTF | TGTGCCAGTAGTATGGATCAGGGCATCTACTATGGCTACACCTTC
. | TRBJ1-1 | TRBV4-3 | . | CASSFQGKDTEAFF | TGCGCCAGCAGTTTTCAGGGTAAAGACACTGAAGCTTTCTTT
TRBD1 | TRBJ1-1 | TRBV3-1/TRBV3-2 | . | CASSQGTGLGTEAFF | TGTGCCAGCAGCCAAGGGACAGGGTTGGGCACTGAAGCTTTCTTT
. | TRBJ2-3 | TRBV5-4 | . | CASSRTTGSDTQYF | TGTGCCAGCAGCCGTACAACAGGGTCAGATACGCAGTATTTT
. | TRBJ1-3 | TRBV7-8 | . | CASSRRGVNTIYF | TGTGCCAGCAGCCGCAGGGGAGTAAACACCATATATTTT
. | TRBJ2-5 | TRBV7-2 | . | CASSPVRQDGTQYF | TGTGCCAGCAGCCCTGTCAGACAGGATGGGACCCAGTACTTC
TRBD1 | TRBJ1-3 | TRBV18 | . | CASSRDRESGNTIYF | TGTGCCAGCTCAAGAGACAGGGAGTCTGGAAACACCATATATTTT
. | TRBJ2-1 | TRBV5-1 | . | CASSFAGPTGDNEQFF | TGCGCCAGCAGCTTTGCAGGGCCCACCGGCGACAATGAGCAGTTCTTC
. | TRBJ2-5 | TRBV5-1 | . | CASSLGVRETQYF | TGCGCCAGCAGCTTAGGGGTTAGGGAGACCCAGTACTTC
. | TRBJ2-7 | TRBV6-2/TRBV6-3 | . | CASSAQVPYEQYF | TGTGCCAGCAGTGCCCAGGTGCCCTACGAGCAGTACTTC
TRBD1 | TRBJ2-5 | TRBV7-7 | once | CASSLGTEETQYF | TGTGCTAGCAGCTTAGGGACAGAAGAGACCCAGTACTTC
TRBD1 | TRBJ1-5 | TRBV6-5 | . | CASSRGQGSNQPQHF | TGTGCCAGCAGCCGCGGACAGGGAAGCAATCAGCCCCAGCATTTT
TRBD2 | TRBJ2-5 | TRBV7-9 | . | CASRGLAGVETQYF | TGTGCCAGCAGGGGTCTAGCGGGAGTAGAGACCCAGTACTTC
. | TRBJ2-5 | TRBV6-5 | . | CASSYRYRGLEETQYF | TGTGCCAGCAGTTACCGGTACCGGGGGTTGGAAGAGACCCAGTACTTC
. | TRBJ2-7 | TRBV19 | . | CASSQGTYEQYF | TGTGCCAGTAGTCAGGGAACCTACGAGCAGTACTTC
. | TRBJ2-7 | TRBV6-2/TRBV6-3 | . | CASSWAGEQYF | TGTGCCAGCAGTTGGGCGGGCGAGCAGTACTTC
TRBD2 | TRBJ2-1 | TRBV6-5 | . | CASSYSAGGVYNEQFF | TGTGCCAGCAGTTACTCGGCGGGAGGTGTCTACAATGAGCAGTTCTTC
. | TRBJ1-2 | TRBV6-1 | . | CASDQGFGYTF | TGTGCCAGCGATCAGGGCTTTGGCTACACCTTC
. | TRBJ1-2 | TRBV5-8 | . | CASSYDGSPNYGYTF | TGTGCCAGCAGCTATGACGGTAGCCCGAACTATGGCTACACCTTC
. | TRBJ2-4 | TRBV28 | . | CASSSPIIGKNIQYF | TGTGCCAGCAGTTCTCCGATTATCGGCAAAAACATTCAGTACTTC
TRBD1 | TRBJ2-1 | TRBV9 | . | CASSVGQGNNEQFF | TGTGCCAGCAGCGTGGGACAGGGAAACAATGAGCAGTTCTTC
. | TRBJ1-1 | TRBV7-9 | . | CASSLVFVTGEAFF | TGTGCCAGCAGCTTAGTATTTGTCACCGGTGAAGCTTTCTTT
TRBD1 | TRBJ1-6 | TRBV4-3 | few | CASSQDADRARSPLHF | TGCGCCAGCAGCCAAGATGCGGACAGGGCGAGGTCACCCCTCCACTTT
. | TRBJ2-3 | TRBV3-1/TRBV3-2 | few | CASKQHRARTDTQYF | TGTGCCAGCAAACAGCACAGGGCGCGCACAGATACGCAGTATTTT
. | TRBJ2-2 | TRBV5-1 | once | CASSSQQGLKTAGELFF | TGCGCCAGCAGCTCGCAACAGGGCCTTAAGACCGCCGGGGAGCTGTTTTTT
. | TRBJ2-4 | TRBV4-1 | . | CASSYPFGRGAKNIQYF | TGCGCCAGCAGTTACCCGTTTGGGAGGGGGGCCAAAAACATTCAGTACTTC
. | TRBJ1-5 | TRBV30 | . | CAWSVTPGQPQHF | TGTGCCTGGAGTGTAACCCCCGGTCAGCCCCAGCATTTT
. | TRBJ1-2 | TRBV19 | . | CASSIRDTNYGYTF | TGTGCCAGTAGTATCCGGGACACTAACTATGGCTACACCTTC
TRBD1 | TRBJ2-7 | TRBV2 | . | CASSGWDRPDEQYF | TGTGCCAGCAGTGGATGGGACAGGCCGGACGAGCAGTACTTC
TRBD1 | TRBJ1-2 | TRBV3-1/TRBV3-2 | once | CASSHLLRDRAVYGYTF | TGTGCCAGCAGCCACCTACTCCGGGACAGGGCCGTCTATGGCTACACCTTC
TRBD2 | TRBJ2-2 | TRBV7-9 | . | CASSSGLNTGELFF | TGTGCCAGCAGCTCGGGACTAAACACCGGGGAGCTGTTTTTT
. | TRBJ2-2 | TRBV14 | few | CASSQDVRYTGELFF | TGTGCCAGCAGCCAAGACGTCCGGTACACCGGGGAGCTGTTTTTT
. | TRBJ1-5 | TRBV28 | . | CASNRGGGNQPQHF | TGTGCCAGCAACCGTGGGGGGGGCAATCAGCCCCAGCATTTT
. | TRBJ1-2 | TRBV6-5 | . | CASQGYGYTF | TGTGCCAGCCAGGGCTATGGCTACACCTTC
TRBD1 | TRBJ1-6 | TRBV11-2 | . | CASSYRQGNNSPLHF | TGTGCCAGCAGCTACCGACAGGGGAATAATTCACCCCTCCACTTT
TRBD1 | TRBJ2-5 | TRBV27 | . | CATVPGQGTAQYF | TGTGCCACCGTCCCGGGACAGGGGACGGCCCAGTACTTC
. | TRBJ1-2 | TRBV28 | few | CASSFRNRASRGGYTF | TGTGCCAGCAGTTTCCGAAACAGGGCATCTAGAGGTGGCTACACCTTC
. | TRBJ1-5 | TRBV5-6 | once | CASSFTGQGFNQPQHF | TGTGCCAGCAGCTTCACTGGACAAGGTTTTAATCAGCCCCAGCATTTT
. | TRBJ2-4 | TRBV18 | . | CASSPVPGDKNIQYF | TGTGCCAGCTCACCGGTCCCAGGGGACAAAAACATTCAGTACTTC
TRBD2 | TRBJ2-3 | TRBV5-1 | . | CASSLPLAGVVDTQYF | TGCGCCAGCAGCTTGCCCTTAGCGGGAGTTGTAGATACGCAGTATTTT
TRBD1 | TRBJ2-7 | TRBV28 | . | CASSSGTGLTYEQYF | TGTGCCAGCAGTTCAGGGACAGGGTTGACCTACGAGCAGTACTTC
TRBD1 | TRBJ1-2 | TRBV19 | . | CASSIWQGVGYTF | TGTGCCAGTAGTATTTGGCAGGGGGTTGGCTACACCTTC
TRBD1 | TRBJ2-7 | TRBV23-1 | . | CASSQPGQPLEQYF | TGCGCCAGCAGTCAGCCGGGACAGCCTCTGGAGCAGTACTTC
. | TRBJ2-3 | TRBV4-3 | few | CASSQEPSHSTDTQYF | TGCGCCAGCAGCCAAGAACCGAGTCACAGCACAGATACGCAGTATTTT
. | TRBJ1-5 | TRBV7-9 | . | CASSFGPGEQPQHF | TGTGCCAGCAGCTTTGGTCCAGGGGAACAGCCCCAGCATTTT
. | TRBJ2-3 | TRBV7-9 | . | CASSLDLGRVGADTQYF | TGTGCCAGCAGCTTGGATCTCGGCAGGGTGGGCGCAGATACGCAGTATTTT
TRBD2 | TRBJ2-7 | TRBV5-4 | . | CASSRAGGASFNEQYF | TGTGCCAGCAGCCGAGCGGGAGGGGCTTCTTTCAACGAGCAGTACTTC
. | TRBJ2-1 | TRBV7-3 | . | CASSLGVRGNEQFF | TGTGCCAGCAGCTTAGGAGTCCGCGGAAATGAGCAGTTCTTC